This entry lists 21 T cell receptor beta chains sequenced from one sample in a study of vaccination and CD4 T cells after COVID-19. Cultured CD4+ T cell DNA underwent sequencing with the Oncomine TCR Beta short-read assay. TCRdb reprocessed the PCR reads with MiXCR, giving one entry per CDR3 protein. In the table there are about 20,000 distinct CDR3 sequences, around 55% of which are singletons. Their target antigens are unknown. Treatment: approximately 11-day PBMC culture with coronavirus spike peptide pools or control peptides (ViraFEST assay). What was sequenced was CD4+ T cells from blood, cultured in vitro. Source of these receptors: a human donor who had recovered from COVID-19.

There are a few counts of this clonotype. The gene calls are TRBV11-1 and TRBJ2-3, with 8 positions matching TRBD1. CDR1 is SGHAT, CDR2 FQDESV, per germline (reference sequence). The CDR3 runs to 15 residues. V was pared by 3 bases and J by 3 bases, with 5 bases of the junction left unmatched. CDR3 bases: TGTGCCAGCAGCTTGGAGTACAGGGGGACAGATACGCAGTATTTT. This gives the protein CASSLEYRGTDTQYF. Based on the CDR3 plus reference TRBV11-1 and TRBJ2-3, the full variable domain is EAEVAQSPRYKITEKSQAVAFWCDPISGHATLYWYRQILGQGPELLVQFQDESVVDDSQLPKDRFSAERLKGVDSTLKIQPAELGDSAMYLCASSLEYRGTDTQYFGPGTRLTVL.

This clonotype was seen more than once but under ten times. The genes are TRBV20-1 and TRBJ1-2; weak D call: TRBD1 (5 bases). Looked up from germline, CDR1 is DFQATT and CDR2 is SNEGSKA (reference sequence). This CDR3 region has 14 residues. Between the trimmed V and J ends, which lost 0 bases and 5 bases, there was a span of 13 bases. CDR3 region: CSARDRRTLYGYTF. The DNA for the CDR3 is TGCAGTGCTAGAGATCGCAGGACACTTTATGGCTACACCTTC.

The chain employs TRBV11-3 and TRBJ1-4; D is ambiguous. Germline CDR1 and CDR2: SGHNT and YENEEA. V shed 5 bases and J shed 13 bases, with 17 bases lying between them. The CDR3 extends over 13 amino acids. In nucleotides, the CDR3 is TGTGCCAGCAGCCCTCGTACGGGAGCAGCACTGTTTTTT. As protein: CASSPRTGAALFF.

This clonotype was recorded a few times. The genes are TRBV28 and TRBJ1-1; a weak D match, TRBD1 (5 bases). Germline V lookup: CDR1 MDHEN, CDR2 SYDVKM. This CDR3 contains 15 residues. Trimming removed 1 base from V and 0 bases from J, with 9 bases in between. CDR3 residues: CASSLSGTVNTEAFF. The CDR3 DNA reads TGTGCCAGCAGTTTATCAGGGACGGTGAACACTGAAGCTTTCTTT.

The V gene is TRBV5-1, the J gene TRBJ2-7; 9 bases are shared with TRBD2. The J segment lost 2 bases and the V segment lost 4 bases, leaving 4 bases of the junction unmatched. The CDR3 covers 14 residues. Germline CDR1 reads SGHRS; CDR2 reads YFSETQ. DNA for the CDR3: TGCGCCAGCAGCGCCTCTAGCGGGACCTACGAGCAGTACTTC. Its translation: CASSASSGTYEQYF.

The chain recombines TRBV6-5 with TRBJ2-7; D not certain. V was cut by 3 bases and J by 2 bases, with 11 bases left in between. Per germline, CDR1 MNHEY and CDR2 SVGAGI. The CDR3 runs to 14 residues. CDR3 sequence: CASSYESPTYEQYF. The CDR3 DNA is TGTGCCAGCAGTTATGAATCACCCACCTACGAGCAGTACTTC.

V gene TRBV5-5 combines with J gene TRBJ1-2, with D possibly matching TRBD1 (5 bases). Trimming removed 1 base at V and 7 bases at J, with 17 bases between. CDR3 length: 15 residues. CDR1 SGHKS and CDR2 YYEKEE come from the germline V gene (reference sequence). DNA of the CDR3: TGTGCCAGCAGCTTGAGGCTACCAGGGTATGCTGGCTACACCTTC. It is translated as CASSLRLPGYAGYTF.

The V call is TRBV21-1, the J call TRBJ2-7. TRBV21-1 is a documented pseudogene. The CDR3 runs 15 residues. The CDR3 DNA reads TGTGCCAGCAGCAAAGGAGGTAAGAACCCCTACGAGCAGTACTTC. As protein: CASSKGGKNPYEQYF.

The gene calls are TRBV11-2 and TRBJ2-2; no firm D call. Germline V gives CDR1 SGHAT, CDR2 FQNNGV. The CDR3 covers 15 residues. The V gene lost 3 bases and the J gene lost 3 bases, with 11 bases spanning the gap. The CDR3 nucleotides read TGTGCCAGCAGCTTCGAGGACGGATACACCGGGGAGCTGTTTTTT. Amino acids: CASSFEDGYTGELFF. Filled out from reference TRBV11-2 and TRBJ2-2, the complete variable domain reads EAGVAQSPRYKIIEKRQSVAFWCNPISGHATLYWYQQILGQGPKLLIQFQNNGVVDDSQLPKDRFSAERLKGVDSTLKIQPAKLEDSAVYLCASSFEDGYTGELFFGEGSRLTVL.

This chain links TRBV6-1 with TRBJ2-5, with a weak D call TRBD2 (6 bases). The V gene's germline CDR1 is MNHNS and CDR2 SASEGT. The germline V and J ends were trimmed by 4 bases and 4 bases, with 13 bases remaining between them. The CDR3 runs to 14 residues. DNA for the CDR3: TGTGCCAGCAGTGTTAGCGGTCCCCGAGAGACCCAGTACTTC. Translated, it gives CASSVSGPRETQYF.

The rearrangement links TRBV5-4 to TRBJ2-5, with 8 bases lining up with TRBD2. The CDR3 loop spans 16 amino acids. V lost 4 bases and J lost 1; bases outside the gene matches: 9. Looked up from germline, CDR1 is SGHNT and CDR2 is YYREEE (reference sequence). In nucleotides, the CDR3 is TGTGCCAGCAGCCACATAGCGGGGAGGTTCCAAGAGACCCAGTACTTC. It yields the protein CASSHIAGRFQETQYF.

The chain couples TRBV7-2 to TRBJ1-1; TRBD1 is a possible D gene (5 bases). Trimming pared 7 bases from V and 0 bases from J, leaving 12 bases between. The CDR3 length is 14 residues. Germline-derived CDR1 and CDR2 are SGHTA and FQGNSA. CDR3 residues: CASIHGGLNTEAFF. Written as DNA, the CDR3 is TGTGCCAGCATCCACGGGGGATTGAACACTGAAGCTTTCTTT.

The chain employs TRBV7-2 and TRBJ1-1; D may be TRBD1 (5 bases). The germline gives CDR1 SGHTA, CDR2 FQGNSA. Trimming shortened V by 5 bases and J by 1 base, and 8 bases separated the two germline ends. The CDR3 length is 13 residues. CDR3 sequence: CASSRQGNTEAFF. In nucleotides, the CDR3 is TGTGCCAGCAGCCGGCAGGGGAACACTGAAGCTTTCTTT.

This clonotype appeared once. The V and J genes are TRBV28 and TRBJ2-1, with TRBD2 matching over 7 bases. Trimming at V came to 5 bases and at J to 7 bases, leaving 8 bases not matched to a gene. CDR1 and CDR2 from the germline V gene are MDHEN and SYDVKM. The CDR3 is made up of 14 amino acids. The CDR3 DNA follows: TGTGCCAGCAGTGGGGTGGGGGGGAGGAATGAGCAGTTCTTC. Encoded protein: CASSGVGGRNEQFF. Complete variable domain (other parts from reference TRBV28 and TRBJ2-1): DVKVTQSSRYLVKRTGEKVFLECVQDMDHENMFWYRQDPGLGLRLIYFSYDVKMKEKGDIPEGYSVSREKKERFSLILESASTNQTSMYLCASSGVGGRNEQFFGPGTRLTVL.

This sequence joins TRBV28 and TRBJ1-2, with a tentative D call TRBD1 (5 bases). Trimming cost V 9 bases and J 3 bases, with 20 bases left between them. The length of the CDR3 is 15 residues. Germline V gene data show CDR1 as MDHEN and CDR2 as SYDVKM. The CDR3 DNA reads TGTGCCAGTTTCTTCTCAACCTGGGACCACTATGGCTACACCTTC. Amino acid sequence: CASFFSTWDHYGYTF.

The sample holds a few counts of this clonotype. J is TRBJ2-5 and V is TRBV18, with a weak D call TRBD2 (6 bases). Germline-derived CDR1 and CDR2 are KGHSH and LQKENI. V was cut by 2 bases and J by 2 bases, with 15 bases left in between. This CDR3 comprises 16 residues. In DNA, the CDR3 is TGTGCCAGCTCACCAACTCTCCCGGGAGCGCAAGAGACCCAGTACTTC. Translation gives CASSPTLPGAQETQYF.

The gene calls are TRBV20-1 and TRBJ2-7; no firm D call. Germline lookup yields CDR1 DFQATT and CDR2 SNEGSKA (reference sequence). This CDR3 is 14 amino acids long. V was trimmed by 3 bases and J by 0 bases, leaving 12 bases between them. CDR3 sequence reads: CSARDRLSSYEQYF. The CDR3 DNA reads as TGCAGTGCTAGGGACCGCCTTAGCTCCTACGAGCAGTACTTC.

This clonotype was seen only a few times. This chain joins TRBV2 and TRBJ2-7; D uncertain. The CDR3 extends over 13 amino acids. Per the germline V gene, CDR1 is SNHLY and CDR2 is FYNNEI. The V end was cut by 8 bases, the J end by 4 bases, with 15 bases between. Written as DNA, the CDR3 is TGTGCCAGCGCAGGCCAAGGTAATTACGAGCAGTACTTC. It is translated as CASAGQGNYEQYF.

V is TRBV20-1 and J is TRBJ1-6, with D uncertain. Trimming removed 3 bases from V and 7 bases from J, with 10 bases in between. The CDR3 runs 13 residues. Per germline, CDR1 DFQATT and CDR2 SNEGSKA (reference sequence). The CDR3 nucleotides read TGCAGTGCTAGGATCGGTGGGAATTCACCCCTCCACTTT. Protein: CSARIGGNSPLHF.

CDR3 in DNA: TGTGCCAGCAGTTTAAAACTCGAAAAACTGTTTTTT. This codes for CASSLKLEKLFF. The gene calls are TRBV28 and TRBJ1-4; D ambiguous. The CDR3 contains 12 residues. Trimming cost V 2 bases and J 8 bases, with 6 bases left between them. Germline CDR1 reads MDHEN; CDR2 reads SYDVKM.

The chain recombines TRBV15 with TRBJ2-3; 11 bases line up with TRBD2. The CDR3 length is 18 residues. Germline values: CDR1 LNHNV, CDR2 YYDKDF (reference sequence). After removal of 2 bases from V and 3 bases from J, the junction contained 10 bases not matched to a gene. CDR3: CATSRYPSGGLETDTQYF. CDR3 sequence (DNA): TGTGCCACCAGCAGATACCCTAGCGGGGGGTTGGAAACAGATACGCAGTATTTT.